Sequencing of this TCR beta chain was carried out in a study of cytomegalovirus exposure and HLA in healthy donors. The wider study: As an earlier analysis found, around 190 million T cells yielded approximately 100 million unique TCR beta sequences. Around 76% of 350 to 400 genotyped donors fell in the Caucasian-associated ancestry cluster.

This PCR relied on a set of 60 Vbeta primers and 13 Jbeta primers. Libraries were prepared by immunoSEQ multiplex PCR; TCRdb keeps only in-frame clonotypes and omits some of them. Its table records approximately 170,000 clones. Samples came from healthy bone marrow donors. In germline, CDR1 is SGHAT, CDR2 FQDESV (reference sequence). J was trimmed by 7 bases and V by 3 bases; bases with no gene match: 1. There are 12 residues in the CDR3. This TCR derives from a woman aged 18-29 years in good health and CMV-seropositive. The chain links TRBV11-1 to TRBJ1-1, with 8 bases identical to TRBD1. The specimen sequenced was PBMCs. The CDR3 reads CASSFGQGEAFF. The CDR3 DNA follows: TGTGCCAGCAGCTTCGGACAGGGTGAAGCTTTCTTT.